These T cell receptor beta chains were read from a single sample in a study of early T cells in non-severe SARS-CoV-2 infection. TCRdb itself ran the 5' RACE reads through MiXCR, one entry per CDR3 protein. Among over 75,000 distinct CDR3 sequences, more than 13% were seen once, and the ten largest hold about 5.5%. The sample was whole blood. The receptors derive from an adult who was a healthcare worker with PCR-confirmed SARS-CoV-2 infection or an uninfected control (not recorded which). The CDR3 runs from the conserved cysteine through the conserved F or W. D genes are given only for firm matches. Size tells how often a clone was seen (once, few, many) or the class of an expanded clone, and some rows leave it out.

d_call,clone_size,v_call,j_call,cdr3_nt,cdr3_aa
NA,NA,TRBV4-3,TRBJ2-7,TGCGCCAGCAGCCAAGATTATCCAGGAGTTTACGAGCAGTACTTC,CASSQDYPGVYEQYF
NA,many,TRBV12-3/TRBV12-4,TRBJ1-1,TGTGCCAGCAGTCCAGGGAACACTGAAGCTTTCTTT,CASSPGNTEAFF
NA,few,TRBV5-4,TRBJ2-7,TGTGCCAGCAGCTCCGTCGGGACGCCTAAGGGGGAGCAGTACTTC,CASSSVGTPKGEQYF
TRBD2,NA,TRBV13,TRBJ2-1,TGTGCCAGCAGCTTTCCGGGACTAGCGGGAGGGCCCGTTTACAATGAGCAGTTCTTC,CASSFPGLAGGPVYNEQFF
TRBD1,few,TRBV5-5,TRBJ1-2,TGTGCCAGCAGCTTGGGGACAGGGCATAACTATGGCTACACCTTC,CASSLGTGHNYGYTF
TRBD1,few,TRBV19,TRBJ1-5,TGTGCCACCACGGACAGGGGATCACAGCCCCAGCATTTT,CATTDRGSQPQHF
NA,NA,TRBV2,TRBJ2-7,TGTGCCAGCAGTTCTCTAGGACTCCCCTCAGGCGAGCAGTACTTC,CASSSLGLPSGEQYF
NA,many,TRBV20-1,TRBJ2-7,TGCAGTGCTAGTCGGGGCTCCTACGAGCAGTACTTC,CSASRGSYEQYF
TRBD1,few,TRBV28,TRBJ1-6,TGTGCCAGCAGTTTACTGGACAGGGGCACCCTCCACTTT,CASSLLDRGTLHF
TRBD1,few,TRBV19,TRBJ2-2,TGTGCCAGTAGGACCGGGACAGGGAATACCGGGGAGCTGTTTTTT,CASRTGTGNTGELFF
TRBD2,NA,TRBV30,TRBJ2-7,TGTGCCTGGAGTGCGAGGGCTAGCGGAATCTACGAGCAGTACTTC,CAWSARASGIYEQYF
TRBD1,few,TRBV20-1,TRBJ2-4,TGCAGTGCTAGAGGATCTCCTACAGGGGGCCGGTACATTCAGTACTTC,CSARGSPTGGRYIQYF
NA,few,TRBV5-6,TRBJ2-7,TGTGCCAGCAGCGTGGACATCACTGGGCAGTACTTC,CASSVDITGQYF
TRBD2,few,TRBV28,TRBJ2-7,TGTGCCGCCAGCTCTAGCGGGTACTACGAGCAGTACTTC,CAASSSGYYEQYF
NA,few,TRBV10-3,TRBJ2-7,TGTGCCATCAGTGAAGCCTACGAGCAGTACTTC,CAISEAYEQYF
NA,NA,TRBV29-1,TRBJ2-2,TGCAGCGTTCAGGGGAGACCGAACACCGGGGAGCTGTTTTTT,CSVQGRPNTGELFF
NA,NA,TRBV4-1,TRBJ2-1,TGCGCCAGCAGAGACAGTCACAATGAGCAGTTCTTC,CASRDSHNEQFF
TRBD2,few,TRBV7-9,TRBJ2-1,TGTGCCAGCAGGTTAGCGGGAGAGGGCAATGAGCAGTTCTTC,CASRLAGEGNEQFF
NA,many,TRBV10-3,TRBJ2-5,TGTGCCATCAGCTCCGGACAGAAAGAGACCCAGTACTTC,CAISSGQKETQYF
TRBD1,few,TRBV29-1,TRBJ1-2,TGCAGCGTCGGACAGGGCCATGGCTACACCTTC,CSVGQGHGYTF
TRBD2,few,TRBV12-3/TRBV12-4,TRBJ2-1,TGTGCCAGCAGTACCTATACGGGGAGGGGTGAGCAGTTCTTC,CASSTYTGRGEQFF
NA,NA,TRBV21-1,TRBJ2-7,TGTGCCAGCAGACAGGGGCGCTACGAGCAGTACTTC,CASRQGRYEQYF
TRBD1,few,TRBV2,TRBJ1-5,TGTGCCAGCAGGGGACAGGGGACCCAGCCCCAGCATTTT,CASRGQGTQPQHF
NA,NA,TRBV19,TRBJ2-4,TGTGCCAGTAACGAAGGCCGGGGGAACATTCAGTACTTC,CASNEGRGNIQYF
NA,NA,TRBV6-2/TRBV6-3,TRBJ1-1,TGTGCCAGCAGTCGCCCCACGACAGGCGGCACTGAAGCTTTCTTT,CASSRPTTGGTEAFF
NA,NA,TRBV12-3/TRBV12-4,TRBJ1-5,TGTGCCAGCAGTTTAGCGGCAGCAGGGGATCAGCCCCAGCATTTT,CASSLAAAGDQPQHF
TRBD2,NA,TRBV30,TRBJ2-3,TGTGCCTGGAGTGTTCCGGGAGGGCCGACAGATACGCAGTATTTT,CAWSVPGGPTDTQYF